Listed here are 9 T cell receptor beta chains from one sample, sequenced in a study of blood T cell repertoires in COVID-19. Assay: immunoSEQ multiplex PCR; the TCRdb copy retains only in-frame clones and omits some. The sample has around 430,000 clones; about 83% are singletons. Source material: PBMCs or T cells enriched from blood (not recorded which). The receptors stem from a woman aged 45-59 years who had recovered from COVID-19.

This clone was found once. CDR3 residues: CASSFGRGLNEQFF. Written as DNA, the CDR3 is TGTGCCAGCAGTTTCGGCAGGGGGCTCAATGAGCAGTTCTTC. The chain has TRBV27 and TRBJ2-1; 8 bases fit TRBD1. Trimming removed 3 bases from V and 6 bases from J; junction bases left unmatched: 4. The germline gives CDR1 MNHEY, CDR2 SMNVEV (reference sequence). This CDR3 spans 14 amino acids.

This sequence joins TRBV5-8 and TRBJ2-1, with 9 positions matching TRBD2. CDR1 and CDR2 (germline): SGHTS, YDEGEE. The CDR3 loop spans 16 amino acids. V was clipped by 6 bases and J by 8 bases; unmatched bases: 15. The CDR3 region is CASTPWAGGFRHEQFF. CDR3 DNA: TGTGCCAGCACCCCATGGGCGGGGGGGTTCCGACATGAGCAGTTCTTC.

CDR3 protein: CASSARGGTGGRMSEKLFF. The DNA of the CDR3 is TGTGCCAGCAGCGCACGCGGTGGGACAGGGGGCCGTATGAGTGAAAAACTGTTTTTT. The rearrangement uses TRBV7-2 and TRBJ1-4, with 12 bases that match TRBD1. Germline CDR1 reads SGHTA; CDR2 reads FQGNSA. With V trimmed by 5 bases and J by 7 bases, 17 bases remained unmatched. The length of the CDR3 is 19 residues. The complete variable domain, with remaining parts taken from reference TRBV7-2 and TRBJ1-4, reads GAGVSQSPSNKVTEKGKDVELRCDPISGHTALYWYRQSLGQGLEFLIYFQGNSAPDKSGLPSDRFSAERTGGSVSTLTIQRTQQEDSAVYLCASSARGGTGGRMSEKLFFGSGTQLSVL.

This chain's CDR3 is CASRLPGELTEAFF. The CDR3 nucleotides are TGTGCCAGCAGACTACCGGGGGAACTCACTGAAGCTTTCTTT. The chain joins TRBV6-5 to TRBJ1-1; D may be TRBD1 (5 bases). Germline V gives CDR1 MNHEY, CDR2 SVGAGI. The CDR3 sequence is 14 residues long. Deletions cut 6 bases from V and 4 bases from J, with 15 bases between.

The chain is built from TRBV21-1 and TRBJ2-3; the table assigns TRBD1, which was not confirmed against the DNA. TRBV21-1 is noted as a pseudogene. This CDR3 comprises 19 residues. Here the CDR3 reads CASTPSPSTGGESTDTQYF. The CDR3 coding sequence is TGTGCCAGCACCCCCAGTCCGTCTACAGGGGGCGAGTCCACAGATACGCAGTATTTT.

V usage is TRBV5-1 and J usage is TRBJ2-5, with TRBD1 identical over 12 bases. J was trimmed by 1 base and V by 4 bases; bases with no gene match: 5. The CDR3 spans 16 residues. CDR1 and CDR2 (germline): SGHRS, YFSETQ. CDR3 nucleotides: TGCGCCAGCAGCGACCGGGACAGGGGGCGCCAAGAGACCCAGTACTTC. Its protein is CASSDRDRGRQETQYF.

The chain uses TRBV27 and TRBJ1-2; D possibly corresponds to TRBD1 (5 bases). The CDR3 length is 13 residues. Trimming stripped 1 base from V and 6 bases from J, with 9 bases between. Germline loops: CDR1 MNHEY, CDR2 SMNVEV (reference sequence). Here the CDR3 DNA reads TGTGCCAGCAGTTTATGGTCAGGGCATGGCTACACCTTC. Translated: CASSLWSGHGYTF.

The gene calls are TRBV5-1 and TRBJ2-3, with D hard to call. The CDR3 totals 14 residues. The V end lost 0 bases, the J end lost 2 bases, and 7 bases lay between the germline ends. Germline V CDR1 and CDR2: SGHRS, YFSETQ. In DNA form, the CDR3 reads TGCGCCAGCAGCTTGGATAAATTCACAGATACGCAGTATTTT. Protein sequence: CASSLDKFTDTQYF.

V gene TRBV18 combines with J gene TRBJ2-1; tentatively, D is TRBD2 (6 bases). Germline CDR1 is KGHSH and CDR2 is LQKENI. V lost 2 bases, J lost 9 bases, and 14 bases lay in between. The CDR3 extends over 14 amino acids. Written as DNA, the CDR3 is TGTGCCAGCTCACCAGGAGGGCAGGCCGCTGAGCAGTTCTTC. Amino acid sequence: CASSPGGQAAEQFF.